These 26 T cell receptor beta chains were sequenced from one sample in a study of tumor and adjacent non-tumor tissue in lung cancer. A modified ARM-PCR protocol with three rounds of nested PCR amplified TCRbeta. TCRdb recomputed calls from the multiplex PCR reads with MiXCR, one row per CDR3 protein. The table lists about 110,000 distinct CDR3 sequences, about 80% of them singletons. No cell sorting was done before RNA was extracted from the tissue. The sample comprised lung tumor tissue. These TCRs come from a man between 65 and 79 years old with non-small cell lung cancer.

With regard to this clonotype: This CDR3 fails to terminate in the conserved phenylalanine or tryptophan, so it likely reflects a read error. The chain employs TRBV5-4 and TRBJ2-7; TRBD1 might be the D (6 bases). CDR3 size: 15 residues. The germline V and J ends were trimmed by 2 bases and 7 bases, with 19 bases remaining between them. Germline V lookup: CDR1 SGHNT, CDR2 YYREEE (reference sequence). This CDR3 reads CASSFFVTGISEQYL. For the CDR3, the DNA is TGTGCCAGCAGCTTCTTCGTGACAGGAATTTCTGAGCAGTACTTA.

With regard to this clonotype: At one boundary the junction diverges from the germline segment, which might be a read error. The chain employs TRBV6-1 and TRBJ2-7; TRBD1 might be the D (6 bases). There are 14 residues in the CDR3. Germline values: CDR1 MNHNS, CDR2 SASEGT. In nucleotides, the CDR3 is TGTGCCAACAGTGGAGCACAGGGAACAAGGGAGCAGTATTTC. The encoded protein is CANSGAQGTREQYF.

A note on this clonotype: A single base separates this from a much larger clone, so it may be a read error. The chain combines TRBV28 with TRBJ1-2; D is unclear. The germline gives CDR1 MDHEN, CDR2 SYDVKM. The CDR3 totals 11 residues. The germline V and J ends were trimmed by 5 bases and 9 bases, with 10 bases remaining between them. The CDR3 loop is CASSPRLCYTF. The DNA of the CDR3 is TGTGCCAGCAGTCCCCGACTCTGCTACACCTTC.

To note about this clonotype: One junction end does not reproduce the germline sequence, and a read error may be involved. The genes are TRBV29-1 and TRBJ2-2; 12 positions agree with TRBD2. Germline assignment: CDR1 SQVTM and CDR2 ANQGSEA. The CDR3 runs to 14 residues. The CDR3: CSAELAGGTGELFF. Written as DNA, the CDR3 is TGCAGCGCTGAACTAGCGGGGGGCACCGGAGAGCTGTTTTTT.

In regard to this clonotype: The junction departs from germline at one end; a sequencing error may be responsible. The CDR3 DNA reads as TGTGCCAGCAGTCAATCAGGGACAGGGGAAGCTTCCTTT. Its protein is CASSQSGTGEASF. The chain carries TRBV4-2 and TRBJ1-1; TRBD1 matches 10 bases. In germline, CDR1 is LGHNA, CDR2 YNFKEQ. CDR3 length: 13 residues.

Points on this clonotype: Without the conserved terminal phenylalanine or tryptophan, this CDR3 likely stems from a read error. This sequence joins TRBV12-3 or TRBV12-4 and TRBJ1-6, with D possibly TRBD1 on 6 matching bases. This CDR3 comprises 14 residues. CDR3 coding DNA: TGTGCTAGCAGTCGGACAGTCTATAATTCACCGCTCCACATT. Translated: CASSRTVYNSPLHI.

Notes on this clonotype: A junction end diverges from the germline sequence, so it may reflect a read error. In DNA form, the CDR3 reads TGTGCCAGCAGTTACCGGGCCCCGCAGACATATAAGCAGTGTTTT. Protein product: CASSYRAPQTYKQCF. J is TRBJ2-3 and V is TRBV6-2 or TRBV6-3; D remains ambiguous. CDR1 and CDR2 from the germline V gene are MNHEY and SVGEGT. This CDR3 is built from 15 residues.

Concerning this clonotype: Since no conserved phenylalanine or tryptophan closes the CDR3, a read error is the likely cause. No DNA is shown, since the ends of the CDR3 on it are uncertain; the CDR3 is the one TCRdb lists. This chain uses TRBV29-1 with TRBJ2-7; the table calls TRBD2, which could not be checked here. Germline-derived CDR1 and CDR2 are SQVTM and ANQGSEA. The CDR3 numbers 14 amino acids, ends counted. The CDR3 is CSVDGLAGAYEQNY.

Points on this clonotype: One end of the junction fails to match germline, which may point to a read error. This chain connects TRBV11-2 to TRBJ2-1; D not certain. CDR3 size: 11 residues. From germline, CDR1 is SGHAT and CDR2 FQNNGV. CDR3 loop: CTSSPGNKQFF. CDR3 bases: TGTACAAGCAGCCCGGGCAATAAGCAGTTCTTC.

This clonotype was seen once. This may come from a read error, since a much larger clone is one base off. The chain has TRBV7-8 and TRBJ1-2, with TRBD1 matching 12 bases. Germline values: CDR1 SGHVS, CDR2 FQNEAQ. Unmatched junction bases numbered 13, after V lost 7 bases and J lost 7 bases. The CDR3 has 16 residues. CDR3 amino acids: CASIVRTGTGGSGYTF. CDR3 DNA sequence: TGTGCCAGCATCGTTAGAACCGGGACAGGGGGCAGTGGCTACACCTTC.

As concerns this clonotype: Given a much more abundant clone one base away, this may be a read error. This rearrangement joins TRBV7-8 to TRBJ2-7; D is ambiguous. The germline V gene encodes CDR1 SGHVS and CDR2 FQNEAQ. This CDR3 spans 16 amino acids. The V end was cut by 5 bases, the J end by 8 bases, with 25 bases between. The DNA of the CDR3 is TGTGCCAGCAGCCTCCTAGTGGCGGCGAAGCGATACAAGCAGTACTTC. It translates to CASSLLVAAKRYKQYF.

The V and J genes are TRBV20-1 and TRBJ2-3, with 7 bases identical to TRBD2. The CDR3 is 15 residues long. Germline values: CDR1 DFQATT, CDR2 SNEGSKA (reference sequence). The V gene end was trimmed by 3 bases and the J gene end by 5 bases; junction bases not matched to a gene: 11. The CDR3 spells CSARIIAGRGDTQYF. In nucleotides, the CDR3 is TGCAGTGCTAGGATTATAGCGGGTCGGGGAGATACGCAGTATTTT.

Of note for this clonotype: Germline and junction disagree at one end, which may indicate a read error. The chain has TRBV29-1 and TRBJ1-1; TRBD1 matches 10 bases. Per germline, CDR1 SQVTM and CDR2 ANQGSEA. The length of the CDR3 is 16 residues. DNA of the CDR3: TGCAGCGTTGGGACAGGGGGAGTAAGTATGGACACTGTAGCTTTCTTT. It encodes CSVGTGGVSMDTVAFF.

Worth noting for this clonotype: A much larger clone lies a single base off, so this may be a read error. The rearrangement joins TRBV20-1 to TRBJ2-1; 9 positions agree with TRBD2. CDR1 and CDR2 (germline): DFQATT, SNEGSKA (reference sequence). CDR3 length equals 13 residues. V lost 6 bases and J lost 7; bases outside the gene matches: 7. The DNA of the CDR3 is TGCAGTGCCCCGGGACTAGCTTGGAATGAGCAGTTCTTC. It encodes CSAPGLAWNEQFF.

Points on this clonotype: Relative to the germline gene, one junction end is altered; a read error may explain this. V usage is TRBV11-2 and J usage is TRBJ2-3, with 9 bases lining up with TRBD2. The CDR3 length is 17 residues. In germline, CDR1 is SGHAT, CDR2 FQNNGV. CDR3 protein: CANSLDLAGRMTDTQYF. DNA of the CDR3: TGTGCCAACAGCTTAGATCTAGCGGGACGAATGACAGATACGCAGTATTTT.

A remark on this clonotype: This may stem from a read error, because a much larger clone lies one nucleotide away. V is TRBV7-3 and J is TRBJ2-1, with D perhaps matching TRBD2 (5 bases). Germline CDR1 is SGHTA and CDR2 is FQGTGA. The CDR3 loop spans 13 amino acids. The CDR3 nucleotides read TGTGCCAACAGCCCCCTAACTAGCAATGAGCAGTTCTTC. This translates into CANSPLTSNEQFF.

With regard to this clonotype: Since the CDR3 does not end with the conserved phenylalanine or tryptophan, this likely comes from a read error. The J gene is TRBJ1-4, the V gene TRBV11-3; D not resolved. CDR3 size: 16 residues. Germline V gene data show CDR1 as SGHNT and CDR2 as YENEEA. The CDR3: CASRLVGGTSNEILFS. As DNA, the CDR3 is TGTGCCAGCAGGTTAGTAGGTGGAACGTCTAATGAAATACTGTTTTCT.

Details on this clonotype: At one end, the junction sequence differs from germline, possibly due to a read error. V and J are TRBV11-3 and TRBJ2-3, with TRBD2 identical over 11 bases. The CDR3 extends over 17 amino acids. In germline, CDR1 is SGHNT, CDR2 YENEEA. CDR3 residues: CASSLRGLSGRAKCAVF. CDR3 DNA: TGTGCCAGCAGCCTAAGGGGGCTTAGCGGGAGGGCGAAATGCGCAGTATTT.

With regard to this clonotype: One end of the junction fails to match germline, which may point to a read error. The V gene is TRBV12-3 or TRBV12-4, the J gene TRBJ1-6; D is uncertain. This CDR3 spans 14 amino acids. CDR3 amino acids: CASSLYGINPPFHF. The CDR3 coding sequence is TGTGCCAGCAGTTTATATGGAATCAATCCACCCTTCCACTTT.

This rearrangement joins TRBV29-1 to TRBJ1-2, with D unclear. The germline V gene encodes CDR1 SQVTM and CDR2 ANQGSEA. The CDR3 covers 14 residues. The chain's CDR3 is CSVYQRVRSDGYTF. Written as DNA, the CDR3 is TGCAGTGTCTATCAACGAGTCCGGAGCGATGGCTACACCTTC.

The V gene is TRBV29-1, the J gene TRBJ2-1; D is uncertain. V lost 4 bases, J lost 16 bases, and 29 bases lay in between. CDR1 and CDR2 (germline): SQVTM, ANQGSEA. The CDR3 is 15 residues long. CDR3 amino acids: CSVASVVYQSHEYFF. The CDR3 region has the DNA TGCAGCGTTGCCAGCGTAGTCTACCAGTCCCATGAGTATTTCTTC.

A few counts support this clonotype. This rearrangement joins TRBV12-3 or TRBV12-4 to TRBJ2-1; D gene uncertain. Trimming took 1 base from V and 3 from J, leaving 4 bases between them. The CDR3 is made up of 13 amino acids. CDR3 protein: CASSLGSYNEQFF. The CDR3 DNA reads TGTGCCAGCAGTTTAGGTAGCTACAATGAGCAGTTCTTC.

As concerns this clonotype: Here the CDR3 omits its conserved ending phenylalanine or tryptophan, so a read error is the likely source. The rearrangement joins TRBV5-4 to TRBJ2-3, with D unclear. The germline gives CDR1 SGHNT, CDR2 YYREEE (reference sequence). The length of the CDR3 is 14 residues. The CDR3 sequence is CTSSLAQGTDTQYL. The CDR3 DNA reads TGTACCAGCAGCCTTGCCCAGGGCACAGATACGCAGTATCTT.

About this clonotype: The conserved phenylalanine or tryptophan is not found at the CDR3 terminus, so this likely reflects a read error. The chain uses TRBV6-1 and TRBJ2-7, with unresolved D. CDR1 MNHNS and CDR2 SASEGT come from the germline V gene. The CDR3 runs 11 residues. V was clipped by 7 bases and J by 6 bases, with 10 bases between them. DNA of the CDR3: TGTGCCAGCAACTTGGCTGGCGAGCAGTACCTC. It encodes CASNLAGEQYL.

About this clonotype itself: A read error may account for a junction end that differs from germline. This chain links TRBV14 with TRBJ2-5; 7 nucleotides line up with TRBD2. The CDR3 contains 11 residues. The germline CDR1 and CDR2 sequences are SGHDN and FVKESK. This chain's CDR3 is CASNQAGTEYF. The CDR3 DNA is TGTGCCAGCAACCAAGCGGGAACCGAGTACTTC.

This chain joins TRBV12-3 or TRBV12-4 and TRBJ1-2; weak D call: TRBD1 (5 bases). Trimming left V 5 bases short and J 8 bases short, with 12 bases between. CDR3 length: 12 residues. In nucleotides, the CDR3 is TGTGCCAGCAGTCAAGACAGTCAGGGCTACACCTTC. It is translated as CASSQDSQGYTF.